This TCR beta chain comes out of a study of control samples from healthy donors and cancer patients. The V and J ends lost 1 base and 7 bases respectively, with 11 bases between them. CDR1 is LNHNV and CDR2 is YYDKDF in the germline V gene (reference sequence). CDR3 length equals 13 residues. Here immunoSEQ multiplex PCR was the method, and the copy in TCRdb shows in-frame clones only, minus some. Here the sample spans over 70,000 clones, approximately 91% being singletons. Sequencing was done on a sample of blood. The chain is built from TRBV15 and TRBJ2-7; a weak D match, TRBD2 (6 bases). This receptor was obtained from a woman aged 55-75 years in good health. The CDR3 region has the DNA TGTGCCACCAGCAGAGGGGCGGGGCGAGAGCAGTACTTC. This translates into CATSRGAGREQYF.